This T cell receptor (beta chain) was observed in a study of blood T cell repertoires in COVID-19. Study context: From T cells, B-cell-depleted T cells, or PBMCs came the material, which was cDNA or gDNA.

Looked up from germline, CDR1 is SGHRS and CDR2 is YFSETQ. CDR3 length: 16 amino acids. V was clipped by 0 bases and J by 0 bases, with 9 bases between them. Original processing notes: Nucleated cell counts were estimated from reference gene primer amplification. Clones were read by immunoSEQ multiplex PCR, and TCRdb kept only the in-frame ones, dropping some. The DNA was the basis for D and trimming; V, J and clone size are from that table. This sample has 200,000 to 300,000 clones, with approximately 85% found just once. In this sample, this clone turned up many times. The chain couples TRBV5-1 to TRBJ2-2, with D tentatively TRBD1 (6 bases). The TCR comes from a woman in her fifties or sixties with acute COVID-19. Sequenced input: PBMCs or T cells enriched from blood (not recorded which). The CDR3 here is CASSLGQGPNTGELFF. CDR3 DNA: TGCGCCAGCAGCTTGGGTCAGGGGCCGAACACCGGGGAGCTGTTTTTT.